These T cell receptor beta chains were read from a single sample in a study of cytomegalovirus exposure and HLA in healthy donors. Data came from immunoSEQ multiplex PCR; TCRdb stores just in-frame clones and leaves some out. The sample has over 140,000 clones, 80% seen once. The specimen was PBMCs. The receptors shown here come from a man aged 50-60 years in good health and CMV-seronegative. Each CDR3 is given with its conserved first and last residue. The D gene is left open where the match is weak. A clone size is listed for some rows: how often the clone was seen (once, few, many), or a class if it is expanded.

>TRBV18|TRBD1|TRBJ2-7|few
CASSPGQGSYEQYF
TGTGCCAGCTCACCGGGACAGGGGTCCTACGAGCAGTACTTC
>TRBV4-1|TRBD2|TRBJ2-5|.
CASSHGVHGQGGETQYF
TGCGCCAGCAGCCATGGAGTGCATGGGCAGGGAGGGGAGACCCAGTACTTC
>TRBV9|TRBD1|TRBJ1-1|.
CASSVGGTGMNTEAFF
TGTGCCAGCAGCGTAGGGGGGACAGGGATGAACACTGAAGCTTTCTTT
>TRBV5-1|.|TRBJ1-4|.
CASSLLQGPNEKLFF
TGCGCCAGCAGCTTGCTGCAGGGCCCTAATGAAAAACTGTTTTTT
>TRBV12-5|.|TRBJ2-7|.
CASALSRGLQYF
TGTGCTAGTGCCCTGTCAAGGGGCTTGCAGTACTTC
>TRBV9|.|TRBJ2-1|.
CASSEGRGDEQFF
TGTGCCAGCAGCGAGGGCAGGGGAGATGAGCAGTTCTTC
>TRBV27|.|TRBJ1-5|.
CASSSRQPHSNQPQHF
TGTGCCAGCAGTTCCCGACAGCCCCATAGCAATCAGCCCCAGCATTTT
>TRBV6-1|TRBD1|TRBJ1-5|.
CASSGTGEMGNQPQHF
TGTGCCAGCAGTGGAACAGGGGAAATGGGCAATCAGCCCCAGCATTTT
>TRBV30|.|TRBJ2-6|.
CACAGVSSGANVLTF
TGTGCCTGCGCGGGTGTGTCCTCTGGGGCCAACGTCCTGACTTTC
>TRBV6-1|TRBD2|TRBJ2-2|.
CASRRGTSNTGELFF
TGTGCCAGCAGGCGGGGGACTTCGAACACCGGGGAGCTGTTTTTT
>TRBV9|TRBD1|TRBJ2-5|.
CASSVQGTGETQYF
TGTGCCAGCAGCGTCCAGGGGACAGGAGAGACCCAGTACTTC
>TRBV7-3|TRBD1|TRBJ1-1|.
CASSSTGYNTEAFF
TGTGCCAGCAGTTCGACAGGGTACAACACTGAAGCTTTCTTT
>TRBV2|TRBD1|TRBJ2-5|.
CASIKLRDRGTQYF
TGTGCCAGCATCAAACTCCGGGACAGGGGCACCCAGTACTTC
>TRBV6-1|TRBD1|TRBJ1-4|.
CASTDAFGQGADEKLFF
TGTGCCAGCACTGACGCTTTCGGACAGGGGGCTGATGAAAAACTGTTTTTT
>TRBV28|.|TRBJ1-5|.
CASRHQGSDSNQPQHF
TGTGCCAGCAGACACCAGGGATCGGATAGCAATCAGCCCCAGCATTTT
>TRBV5-1|TRBD2|TRBJ2-3|.
CASSFSGDTGTQYF
TGCGCCAGCAGCTTTAGCGGGGACACAGGTACGCAGTATTTT
>TRBV5-1|TRBD1|TRBJ2-2|.
CASSLGDRETGELFF
TGCGCCAGCAGCTTAGGGGACAGGGAGACCGGGGAGCTGTTTTTT
>TRBV9|TRBD2|TRBJ2-2|.
CASSVAGGYTGELFF
TGTGCCAGCAGCGTAGCGGGGGGTTACACCGGGGAGCTGTTTTTT
>TRBV19|TRBD2|TRBJ2-2|.
CASKFREGNTGELFF
TGTGCCAGTAAATTCAGGGAGGGTAACACCGGGGAGCTGTTTTTT
>TRBV29-1|TRBD2|TRBJ2-5|.
CSVGLAEHRETQYF
TGCAGCGTTGGACTAGCGGAACATAGGGAGACCCAGTACTTC
>TRBV5-1|.|TRBJ1-6|.
CASSLGLGANNSPLHF
TGCGCCAGCAGCTTGGGTTTGGGGGCTAATAATTCACCCCTCCACTTT
>TRBV5-1|TRBD1|TRBJ2-4|.
CASSLGRTGQKNIQYF
TGCGCCAGCAGCTTGGGCCGAACGGGACAGAAAAACATTCAGTACTTC
>TRBV5-1|.|TRBJ2-7|few
CASSIGGTYEQYF
TGCGCCAGCAGCATTGGAGGCACGTACGAGCAGTACTTC